Below are 3 T cell receptor beta chains sequenced from a single sample in a study of blood T cell repertoires in COVID-19. Measured with immunoSEQ multiplex PCR; TCRdb has only the in-frame clones, and not every one. The repertoire has 180,000 or so clones, 80% of them found once; the top ten carry about an eighth. The material sequenced was PBMCs or T cells enriched from blood (not recorded which). The source of these receptors is a man aged 60-69 years who had been exposed to COVID-19.

A few counts support this clone. This sequence joins TRBV12-5 and TRBJ1-5, with D tentatively TRBD1 (6 bases). V shed 0 bases and J shed 7 bases, with 16 bases lying between them. The CDR3 is 16 amino acids. The germline gives CDR1 LGHNT, CDR2 FRNRAP. Here the CDR3 DNA reads TGTGCTAGTGGTTTGGTTGCTGGGGGGGCACGGCAGCCCCAGCATTTT. Amino acid sequence: CASGLVAGGARQPQHF.

The gene calls are TRBV5-1 and TRBJ2-1, with TRBD1 matching over 11 bases. Germline values: CDR1 SGHRS, CDR2 YFSETQ. The CDR3 length is 17 residues. Germline trimming cut 9 bases from V and 6 bases from J; bases unmatched to any gene: 17. The CDR3 loop reads CATRSPSGQGARNEQFF. CDR3 DNA sequence: TGCGCCACCAGGTCTCCTTCTGGACAGGGGGCCCGCAATGAGCAGTTCTTC.

This rearrangement joins TRBV7-3 to TRBJ2-7; 8 bases align to TRBD2. The germline CDR1 and CDR2 sequences are SGHTA and FQGTGA. The CDR3 has 15 residues. V dropped 0 bases and J dropped 4; count of bases not matched to a gene: 5. In DNA, the CDR3 is TGTGCCAGCAGCTTAACCGGGACTAGTGGATACGAGCAGTACTTC. Amino acid sequence: CASSLTGTSGYEQYF.